This TCR beta chain was sequenced during a study of tumor and adjacent non-tumor tissue in lung cancer. At the level of the study: Patients were aged about 31 to 85, roughly 9 men and about 5 women, stage I to III.

This sample's RNA came from whole unsorted tissue. The study's findings and limits: Tumor tissue had significantly higher TCR diversity than normal lung.

TCRbeta libraries were built with three rounds of nested PCR, modified from ARM-PCR. TCRdb reprocessed the multiplex PCR reads with MiXCR, giving one entry per CDR3 protein. This table has more than 75,000 distinct CDR3 sequences, over 80% appearing once. The CDR3 has 15 amino acids. The V end was cut by 0 bases, the J end by 3 bases, with 10 bases between. CDR1 is LNHNV, CDR2 YYDKDF, per germline (reference sequence). This clonotype was observed a few times. The antigen is undetermined. The sequence came from a woman between 45 and 60 years old with non-small cell lung cancer. Sequences were obtained from lung tumor tissue. The chain combines TRBV15 with TRBJ2-3; D may be TRBD2 (5 bases). The CDR3 loop reads CATSREMGVTDTQYF. The CDR3 bases are TGTGCCACCAGCAGAGAGATGGGAGTAACAGATACGCAGTATTTT.